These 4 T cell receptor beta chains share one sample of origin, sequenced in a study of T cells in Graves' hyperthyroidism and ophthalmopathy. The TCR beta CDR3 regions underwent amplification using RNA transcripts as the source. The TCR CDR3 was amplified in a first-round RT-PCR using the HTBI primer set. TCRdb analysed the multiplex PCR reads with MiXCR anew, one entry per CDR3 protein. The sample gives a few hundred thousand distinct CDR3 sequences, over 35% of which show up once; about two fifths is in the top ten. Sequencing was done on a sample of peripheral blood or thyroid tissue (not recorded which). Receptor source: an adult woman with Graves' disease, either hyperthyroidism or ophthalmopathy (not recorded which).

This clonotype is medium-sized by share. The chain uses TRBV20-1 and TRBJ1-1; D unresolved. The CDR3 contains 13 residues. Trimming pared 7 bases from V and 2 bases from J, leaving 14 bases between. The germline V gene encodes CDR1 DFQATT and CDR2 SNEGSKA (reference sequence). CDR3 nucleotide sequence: TGCAGTGTCAACCGGCTGGCCAACACTGAAGCTTTCTTT. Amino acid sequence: CSVNRLANTEAFF.

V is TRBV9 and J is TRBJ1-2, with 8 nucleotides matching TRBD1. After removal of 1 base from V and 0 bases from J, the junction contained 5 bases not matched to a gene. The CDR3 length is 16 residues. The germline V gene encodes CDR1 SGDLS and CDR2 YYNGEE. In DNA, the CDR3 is TGTGCCAGCAGCGTAACAACAGGGGGAGCTAACTATGGCTACACCTTC. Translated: CASSVTTGGANYGYTF.

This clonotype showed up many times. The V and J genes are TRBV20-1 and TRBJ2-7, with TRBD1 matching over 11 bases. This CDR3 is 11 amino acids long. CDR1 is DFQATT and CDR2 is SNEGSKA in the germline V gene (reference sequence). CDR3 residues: CTTGTGGEQYF. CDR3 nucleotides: TGCACGACCGGGACAGGGGGCGAGCAGTACTTC.

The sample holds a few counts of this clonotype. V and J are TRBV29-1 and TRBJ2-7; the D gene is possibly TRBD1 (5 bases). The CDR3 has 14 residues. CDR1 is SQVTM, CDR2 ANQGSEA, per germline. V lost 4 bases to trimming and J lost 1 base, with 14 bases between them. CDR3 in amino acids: CSVGPQERSYEQYF. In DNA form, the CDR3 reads TGCAGCGTTGGACCACAGGAGAGATCCTACGAGCAGTACTTC.